This record looks at one T cell receptor (beta chain) sequence and its context. Its specificity is not known. The data were obtained in a study of T cell repertoires in cytomegalovirus infection. Points from the study as a whole: Summed public TCR beta family frequency identified CMV carriers bearing the relevant HLA.

Germline CDR1 reads SGHRS; CDR2 reads YFSETQ. V lost 4 bases and J 2 bases, leaving 14 bases between the germline ends. The CDR3 contains 15 residues. TCRdb re-called the reads through MiXCR, storing one row per CDR3 protein. The sample has 560,000 or so distinct CDR3 sequences, 16% seen once. Sequences were obtained from CD8+ T cells from PBMCs. The chain links TRBV5-1 to TRBJ2-3; D perhaps matches TRBD1 (6 bases). The sequence came from a human donor in good health (CMV status not recorded). Some clones in this sample may be carry-over from other donors' samples. The chain's CDR3 is CASSLCGTNTDTQYF. CDR3 DNA sequence: TGCGCCAGCAGCCTGTGTGGGACAAACACAGATACGCAGTATTTT.